This T cell receptor (beta chain) was observed in a study of technical replicates of blood from a few donors. The method was immunoSEQ multiplex PCR; TCRdb's version includes in-frame clones alone and lacks a portion of them. The sample includes approximately 84,000 clones, roughly 98% seen only once; the top ten take over 0.13%. The sample consisted of T cells isolated from PBMCs. This clonotype was obtained from a human donor in good health.

The DNA of the CDR3 is TGTGCCAGCAGCTCGGCGGGCCGGAGCTCTGGAAACACCATATATTTT. Protein product: CASSSAGRSSGNTIYF. The chain joins TRBV11-3 to TRBJ1-3; D not resolved. Per germline, CDR1 SGHNT and CDR2 YENEEA. Between the trimmed V and J ends, which lost 4 bases and 0 bases, there was a span of 13 bases. The CDR3 loop spans 16 amino acids.